These 11 T cell receptor beta chains came from one sample sequenced in a study of T-cell memory formation after mild COVID-19. TCRdb re-called the 5' RACE reads through MiXCR, storing one row per CDR3 protein. The data contain a few hundred thousand distinct CDR3 sequences, about 16% of them singletons. Input material: PBMCs or a T cell subset sorted from them (not recorded which). Receptors were obtained from a man younger than 35 who had mild COVID-19 (a few samples of this study predate the infection). Cell type and time point are not known.

This clonotype was detected ten times or more. Its ends do not fully match the called genes, so a read error is possible. This chain links TRBV18 with TRBJ2-3; D is perhaps TRBD2 (6 bases). Germline CDR1 KGHSH, CDR2 LQKENI. The CDR3 loop spans 11 amino acids. The CDR3 DNA is TGTGCCAGCTCACCCTCCGGGGGAGCGGAATTT. As protein: CASSPSGGAEF.

The table lists this clonotype with many counts. The chain couples TRBV6-4 to TRBJ2-3; 12 nucleotides match TRBD1. Per germline, CDR1 MRHNA and CDR2 SNTAGT. This CDR3 region has 15 residues. V trimming: 2 bases; J trimming: 4 bases; junction bases outside the gene matches: 1. CDR3 coding DNA: TGTGCCAGCAGTGACGGGACAGGGGGCGCAGATACGCAGTATTTT. It specifies CASSDGTGGADTQYF.

The table lists this clonotype with a few counts. The rearrangement joins TRBV6-5 to TRBJ2-5, with 11 bases lining up with TRBD2. CDR3 length: 15 amino acids. With V trimmed by 2 bases and J by 1 base, 0 bases remained unmatched. Germline assignment: CDR1 MNHEY and CDR2 SVGAGI. The CDR3 coding sequence is TGTGCCAGCAGTTACGGGACTAGCGGCCAAGAGACCCAGTACTTC. This sequence encodes CASSYGTSGQETQYF.

This clonotype was counted only a few times. The chain employs TRBV7-9 and TRBJ2-1; 12 bases are shared with TRBD1. CDR1 is SEHNR, CDR2 FQNEAQ, per germline (reference sequence). V gave up 5 bases and J gave up 8 bases; unmatched junction bases: 10. The CDR3 totals 16 residues. The CDR3 bases are TGTGCCAGCAGCGCCCCGGGACAGGGGGCTAGGGATGAGCAGTTCTTC. Residues: CASSAPGQGARDEQFF.

V is TRBV9 and J is TRBJ2-7; D is unclear. The ends were cut back, 0 bases at V and 2 bases at J, with 6 bases in the middle. The CDR3 contains 13 residues. Germline V lookup: CDR1 SGDLS, CDR2 YYNGEE. This chain's CDR3 is CASSVDPTYEQYF. The CDR3 DNA reads as TGTGCCAGCAGCGTAGACCCAACCTACGAGCAGTACTTC.

This clonotype has just a few counts. V gene TRBV7-8 combines with J gene TRBJ1-5; 9 positions agree with TRBD1. The CDR3 has 16 residues. The V gene end was trimmed by 5 bases and the J gene end by 3 bases; junction bases not matched to a gene: 8. The germline V gene encodes CDR1 SGHVS and CDR2 FQNEAQ. This CDR3 reads CASSRTGERSNQPQHF. The CDR3 region has the DNA TGTGCCAGCAGCAGGACAGGGGAGAGGTCCAATCAGCCCCAGCATTTT.

This clonotype has a count of ten or more. The genes are TRBV10-3 and TRBJ2-1; TRBD2 matches at 9 bases. V was clipped by 3 bases and J by 6 bases; unmatched bases: 3. Germline-derived CDR1 and CDR2 are ENHRY and SYGVKD. The CDR3 length is 14 residues. CDR3 loop: CAISDGGGGNEQFF. CDR3 nucleotides: TGTGCCATCAGTGATGGCGGGGGGGGCAATGAGCAGTTCTTC.

In its sample, this clonotype was seen a few times. V is TRBV6-5 and J is TRBJ2-7; D is uncertain. The CDR3 runs to 12 residues. V was clipped by 8 bases and J by 0 bases, with 8 bases between them. Per the germline V gene, CDR1 is MNHEY and CDR2 is SVGAGI. In DNA form, the CDR3 reads TGTGCCAGCGAGGTTTACTCCTACGAGCAGTACTTC. Its translation is CASEVYSYEQYF.

V and J are TRBV6-2 or TRBV6-3 and TRBJ1-4; D gene uncertain. CDR3 length: 13 amino acids. V was clipped by 6 bases and J by 8 bases, with 13 bases between them. Per the germline V gene, CDR1 is MNHEY and CDR2 is SVGEGT. CDR3 region: CASSRLMNEKLFF. CDR3 nucleotides: TGTGCCAGCAGCCGGCTTATGAACGAAAAACTGTTTTTT.

The V gene is TRBV29-1, the J gene TRBJ1-3, with D perhaps matching TRBD1 (5 bases). The germline gives CDR1 SQVTM, CDR2 ANQGSEA. V lost 7 bases, J lost 3 bases, and 28 bases lay in between. The CDR3 is 18 residues long. The CDR3 coding sequence is TGCAGCGCCGGGGGACCGGGACCCTTGGATCCCCTTGGAAACACCATATATTTT. It is translated as CSAGGPGPLDPLGNTIYF.

There are a few counts of this clonotype. This chain links TRBV4-1 with TRBJ2-1, with 12 bases aligning to TRBD1. The V segment lost 1 base and the J segment 8 bases; nucleotides outside the gene matches: 6. The CDR3 sequence is 16 residues long. CDR1 is MGHRA and CDR2 is YSYEKL in the germline V gene. The CDR3 DNA is TGCGCCAGCAGCCAAGTGGGAGGGACAGGGGGCGATGAGCAGTTCTTC. Translating gives CASSQVGGTGGDEQFF.